This T cell receptor beta chain was sequenced during a study of breast tumors, draining lymph nodes, adjacent tissues. Study observations and caveats: Tumor T cell lymph node origin was a supported hypothesis, not proven. Findings are consistent with lymph node origin and intratumoral expansion of most tumor T cells. Tumor and nontumor repertoires were significantly more similar in luminal-like than in basal-like breast cancer. Compared with lymph nodes, tumors were less diverse; compared with nontumor tissue, more.

Axillary draining lymph nodes of breast cancer patients supplied the node samples. Many counts were recorded for this clonotype. Its target is unknown. The CDR3 sequence is 17 residues long. Trimming stripped 5 bases from V and 0 bases from J, with 19 bases between. TCRdb recomputed calls from the multiplex PCR reads with MiXCR, one row per CDR3 protein. The data contain some 130,000 distinct CDR3 sequences, 20% of them seen just once; the ten biggest clones take up less than 4.5%. The chain has TRBV12-3 or TRBV12-4 and TRBJ1-2; D gene unclear. The TCR comes from a female donor with breast cancer. Some clones in this sample may be carry-over from other donors' samples. Input material: axillary lymph node tissue. The CDR3, as DNA: TGTGCCAGCAGTCCTAGCATCGGGAGTTCAGCTAACTATGGCTACACCTTC. Translated: CASSPSIGSSANYGYTF.